The entry below gives a single TCR beta chain sequence along with its context. Antigen: not known. The primer mix had 60 Vbeta and 13 Jbeta primers. Sequencing was performed with immunoSEQ multiplex PCR; in TCRdb, only in-frame clones are kept and a portion is missing. Here the sample spans around 180,000 clones, about four fifths being singletons. CDR1 and CDR2 (germline): MDHEN, SYDVKM. The CDR3 runs to 12 residues. V lost 6 bases to trimming and J lost 2 bases, with 5 bases between them. These data originate in a study of cytomegalovirus exposure and HLA in healthy donors. General study results and limits: A later analysis reportedly identified an Asian-associated ancestry cluster as carrying fewer N-insertions than the 666-donor mean. Earlier analysis found most TCR beta V segments productive about 90% or about 30% of the time. A few of the chains that were CMV-associated were confirmed in vitro to be specific for CMV antigens.

The receptor's source is a girl under 18 in good health and CMV-seropositive. Material: PBMCs. The chain links TRBV28 to TRBJ1-5, with D perhaps TRBD1 (5 bases). In nucleotides, the CDR3 is TGTGCCAGCAGACAGGGCAATCAGCCCCAGCATTTT. Translated: CASRQGNQPQHF.